This section outlines one T cell receptor (beta chain) sequence together with its context. It lacks a known antigen. There are no base qualities to consult, and no much larger clone falls within one base. From the cysteine up to the phenylalanine, the CDR3 has a length of 18 residues. Only the CDR3 region is kept as DNA, spanning 54 bases read in frame from base 1. Unmatched junction bases come to 10, with V trimmed by 4 bases and J by 5 bases. CDR1 LNHNV and CDR2 YYDKDF are derived from the germline V gene (reference sequence). TCRbeta CDR3 regions were amplified from genomic DNA by means of the immunoSEQ Assay, a bias-controlled multiplex PCR. Per the authors' processing: The number of nucleated cells in each sample was estimated from the amplification of reference gene primers within the assay. To quantify the absolute abundance of each unique TCRbeta CDR3 rearrangement, sequence reads were collapsed and filtered. For each sample, productive Simpson clonality was calculated as the square root of Simpson's diversity index across productive rearrangements. The source is immuneACCESS, and TCRdb retained only in-frame sequences with V and J called. Part of the clones is not carried over; for the studies checked, unresolved V genes explain less than half of this, and the remainder is unexplained. D and trimming were read from the DNA, whereas the V and J calls and clone size are those reported in that table. This sample is represented by 200,000 or so clones; around four fifths of them were singletons. In total, the top ten clones hold more than 5% of the sample.

The collaborating institutions used their own protocols to collect whole blood in K2EDTA tubes. Collaborator samples were shipped for TCRbeta analysis as frozen whole blood, isolated PBMCs, or DNA extracted from either sample type. The sample originates from a study of blood T cell repertoires in COVID-19 (TCRdb year 2020). For context, the study as a whole: Samples covering the acute and convalescent phases of COVID-19 were provided by collaborators in the United States, Italy and Spain. The material from the prospective study consisted of cDNA or gDNA derived from T cells, B-cell-depleted T cells, or PBMCs. Deeply sampled blood TCRbeta repertoires from subjects exposed to, actively infected with, or recovered from COVID-19 were included in the dataset. The repertoires were made available in a free public database intended to serve as a resource for research on the immune response to SARS-CoV-2. Samples came from the ongoing ImmuneRACE study (first 160 participants) plus 1,254 subjects from 6 global collaborators. Sample metadata almost always included a de-identified subject ID, COVID-19 status, age in years and sex. Where available, HLA class I and class II types were obtained from metadata supplied by the sample provider rather than from assay-based typing. Study-wide conclusions, independent of this receptor: The quantity of clinical and demographic metadata differed by source and by participant and was supplied without curation.

The material sequenced was peripheral blood. This clonotype was sampled from a woman in her 30s with acute or convalescent COVID-19. The receptor chain draws on TRBV15 and TRBJ2-1; 14 central bases correspond to TRBD2. The DNA reads as follows: TGTGCCACCAGCACTGGACTAGCGGGAGGTCCGGGAAACAATGAGCAGTTCTTC. Its coded protein is CATSTGLAGGPGNNEQFF.